The entry below describes one T cell receptor beta chain. Its antigen is undetermined. This sample is part of a study of graft-versus-host responses after intestinal transplantation. Study overall: Once they had received anti-thymocyte globulin induction, all recipients took tacrolimus and steroids for 2 to 4 years. Study-wide results and caveats: High graft-versus-host to host-versus-graft clonal ratios were seen in allografts of patients with graft-donor T cell macrochimerism.

Using immunoSEQ multiplex PCR, the repertoire was profiled, and TCRdb retains in-frame clones only, with some absent. The sample carries 15,000 to 20,000 clones, roughly 90% recorded once. The CDR3 consists of 16 residues. Trimming took off 4 bases at V and 1 base at J, with 14 bases between the two ends. The germline V gene encodes CDR1 SGHDT and CDR2 YYEEEE. The chain recombines TRBV5-6 with TRBJ2-2, with D possibly being TRBD1 (5 bases). The source material was PBMCs, sampled 357 days after transplant. The sequence was collected from a human patient who received an intestinal transplant, so some T cells may come from the graft donor. CDR3 loop: CASSPIGQGNTGELFF. CDR3 nucleotides: TGTGCCAGCAGCCCCATTGGGCAGGGGAACACCGGGGAGCTGTTTTTT. Filled out from reference TRBV5-6 and TRBJ2-2, the complete variable domain reads DAGVTQSPTHLIKTRGQQVTLRCSPKSGHDTVSWYQQALGQGPQFIFQYYEEEERQRGNFPDRFSGHQFPNYSSELNVNALLLGDSALYLCASSPIGQGNTGELFFGEGSRLTVL.